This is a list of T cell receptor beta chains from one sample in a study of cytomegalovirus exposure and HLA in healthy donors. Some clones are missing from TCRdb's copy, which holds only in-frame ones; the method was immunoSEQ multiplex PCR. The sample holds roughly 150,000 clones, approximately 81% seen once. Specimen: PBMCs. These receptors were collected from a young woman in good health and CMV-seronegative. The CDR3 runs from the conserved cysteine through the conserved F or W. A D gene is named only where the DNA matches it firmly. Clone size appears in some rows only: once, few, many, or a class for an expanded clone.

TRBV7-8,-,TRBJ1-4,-,CASSVEWQVNEKLFF,TGTGCCAGCAGCGTAGAGTGGCAGGTGAATGAAAAACTGTTTTTT
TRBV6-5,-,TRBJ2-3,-,CASSYLEPTDTQYF,TGTGCCAGCAGTTACTTGGAGCCCACAGATACGCAGTATTTT
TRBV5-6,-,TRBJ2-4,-,CASSLFTTLAKNIQYF,TGTGCCAGCAGCTTGTTTACTACCCTAGCCAAAAACATTCAGTACTTC
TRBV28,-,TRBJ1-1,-,CASSLPTGLYSDGTEAFF,TGTGCCAGCAGTTTACCTACAGGGCTCTATTCCGACGGGACTGAAGCTTTCTTT
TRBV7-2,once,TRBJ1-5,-,CASSRLGGNQPQHF,TGTGCCAGCAGCCGCTTGGGAGGAAATCAGCCCCAGCATTTT
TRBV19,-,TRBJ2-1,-,CASSPTQGRNEQFF,TGTGCCAGTAGTCCCACGCAGGGAAGGAATGAGCAGTTCTTC
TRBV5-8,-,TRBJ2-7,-,CASPFPEYF,TGTGCCAGTCCCTTCCCAGAGTACTTC
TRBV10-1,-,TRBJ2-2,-,CASRQQNTGELFF,TGCGCCAGCAGGCAACAGAACACCGGGGAGCTGTTTTTT
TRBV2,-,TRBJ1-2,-,CASNTLGGYGYTF,TGTGCCAGCAATACTCTTGGAGGGTATGGCTACACCTTC
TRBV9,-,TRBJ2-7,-,CASSVAPGESYEQYF,TGTGCCAGCAGCGTAGCACCGGGAGAATCCTACGAGCAGTACTTC
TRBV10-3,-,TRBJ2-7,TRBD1,CAISDGTDNYEQYF,TGTGCCATCAGTGATGGGACAGATAACTACGAGCAGTACTTC
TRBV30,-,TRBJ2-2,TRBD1,CAWRGTGNTGELFF,TGTGCCTGGAGGGGGACAGGGAACACCGGGGAGCTGTTTTTT